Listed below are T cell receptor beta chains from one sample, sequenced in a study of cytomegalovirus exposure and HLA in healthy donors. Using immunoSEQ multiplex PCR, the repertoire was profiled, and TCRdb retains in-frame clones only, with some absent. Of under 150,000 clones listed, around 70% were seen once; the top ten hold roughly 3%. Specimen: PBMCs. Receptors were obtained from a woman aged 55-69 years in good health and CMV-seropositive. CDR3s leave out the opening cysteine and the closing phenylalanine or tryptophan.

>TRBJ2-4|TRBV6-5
ASSYAGIKNIQY
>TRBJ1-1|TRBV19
ASSIEVGVGTEAF
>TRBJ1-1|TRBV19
ASSIQVNTEAF
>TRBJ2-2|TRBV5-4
ASSLGGAGGELF
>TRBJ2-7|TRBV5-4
ASSLGGTTSYEQY
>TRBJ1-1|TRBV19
ASSIDPRTGMNTEAF
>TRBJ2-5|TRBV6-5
ASSYGGGETQY
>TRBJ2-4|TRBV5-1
ASSLVGELDIQY
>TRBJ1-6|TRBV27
ASSIKPPGGSYNSPLH
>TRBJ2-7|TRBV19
ASSPTSGQYEQY
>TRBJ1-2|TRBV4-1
ASSQQTGSNYGYT
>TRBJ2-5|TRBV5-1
ASSFGQDEETQY
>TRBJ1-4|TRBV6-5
ASSLALREKLF
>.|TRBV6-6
ASGIGQGAYEQY
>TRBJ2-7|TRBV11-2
ASSLGGGSEQY
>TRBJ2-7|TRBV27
ASSLSGQRTYEQY
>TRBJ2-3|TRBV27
ASSLSGGRTDTQY
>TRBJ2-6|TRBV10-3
AISDGQVSGANVLT
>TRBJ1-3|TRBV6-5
ASSYSRQAGNTIY
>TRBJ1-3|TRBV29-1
SVTGQGATGNTIY
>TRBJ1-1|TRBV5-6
ASSLTGIGTEAF
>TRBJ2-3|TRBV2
ASRPSAVLSDTQY
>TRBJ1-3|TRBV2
ASSEENRLGNTIY
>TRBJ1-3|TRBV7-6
ASSSAGSGNTIY
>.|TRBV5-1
ASSGQSSSYEQY
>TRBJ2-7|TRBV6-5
ASRLGVWGNEQY
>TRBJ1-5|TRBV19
ASARGLGNNQPQH
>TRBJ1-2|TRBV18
ASSRPNYGYT
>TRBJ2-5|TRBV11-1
ASSFEGFGETQY
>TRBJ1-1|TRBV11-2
ASSLQGNRAEAF
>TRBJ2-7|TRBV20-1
SALWRY
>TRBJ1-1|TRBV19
ASSPGTGVNTEAF
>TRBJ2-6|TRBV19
ASSNEGATGANVLT
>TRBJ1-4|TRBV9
ASSAQGQMANEKLF
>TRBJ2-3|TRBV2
ARRRDRVKTDTQY
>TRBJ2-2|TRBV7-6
ASSLVGGLNTGELF
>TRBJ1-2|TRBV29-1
SADRGASDYGYT
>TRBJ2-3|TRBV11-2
ASSLLAGASGTQY
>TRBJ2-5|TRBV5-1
ASSLGTGGETQY
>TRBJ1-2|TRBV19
ASTKGGRGPILGGYT
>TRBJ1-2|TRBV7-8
ASRSGQGGYGYT
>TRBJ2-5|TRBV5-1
ASIAGTDLQETQY
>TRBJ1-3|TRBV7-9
ASSLGQNSGNTIY